Shown below are 24 T cell receptor beta chains from a single sample sequenced in a study of spatial heterogeneity in lung cancer. Using its own MiXCR run on the 5' RACE reads, TCRdb lists one record per CDR3 protein. This table holds tens of thousands of distinct CDR3 sequences, more than 9.5% found once. The time point was: blood at routine non-recurrence follow-up after resection. The specimen comprised PBMCs, sampled at follow-up. These receptors originate from a male donor with early-stage non-small cell lung cancer.

This clonotype was detected only a few times. CDR3 in DNA: TGTGCCAGCAGCCAGGGGGCAGTTAAATATGGCTACACCTTC. The encoded protein is CASSQGAVKYGYTF. V is TRBV7-9 and J is TRBJ1-2, with 8 bases lining up with TRBD1. J lost 5 bases, V lost 5 bases, and 7 bases had no gene match. Germline V CDR1 and CDR2: SEHNR, FQNEAQ (reference sequence). CDR3 length: 14 amino acids.

This clonotype has more than one count but fewer than ten. The CDR3 reads CASSLKIGDEKLFF. Written as DNA, the CDR3 is TGTGCCAGCAGTTTAAAGATCGGGGACGAAAAACTGTTTTTT. The chain combines TRBV28 with TRBJ1-4; perhaps TRBD1 as D (5 bases). The CDR3 consists of 14 residues. Trimming pared 2 bases from V and 8 bases from J, leaving 12 bases between. CDR1 and CDR2 from the germline V gene are MDHEN and SYDVKM.

This clonotype was counted at least ten times. The chain links TRBV6-6 to TRBJ1-1; D gene ambiguous. The CDR3 extends over 14 amino acids. Germline assignment: CDR1 MNHNY and CDR2 SVGAGI (reference sequence). V gave up 4 bases and J gave up 2 bases, with 11 bases separating them. The CDR3 loop reads CASSWTALNTEAFF. The CDR3 DNA reads TGTGCCAGCAGTTGGACGGCCCTTAACACTGAAGCTTTCTTT.

This clonotype is labeled medium-sized. The chain recombines TRBV7-6 with TRBJ1-5; D uncertain. CDR3 length equals 13 residues. Trimming took 1 base from V and 4 from J, leaving 5 bases between them. Germline V CDR1 and CDR2: SGHVS, FNYEAQ. CDR3 sequence reads: CASSLDGNQPQHF. The CDR3 DNA follows: TGTGCCAGCAGCTTAGACGGAAATCAGCCCCAGCATTTT.

The chain uses TRBV6-4 and TRBJ2-2; unclear D gene. This CDR3 comprises 14 residues. Trimming left V 5 bases short and J 2 bases short, with 9 bases between. The V gene's germline CDR1 is MRHNA and CDR2 SNTAGT. CDR3 residues: CASSQELNTGELFF. The CDR3 DNA reads as TGTGCCAGCAGTCAGGAGCTAAACACCGGGGAGCTGTTTTTT.

V is TRBV10-3 and J is TRBJ1-1; 7 nucleotides match TRBD1. Germline V gene data show CDR1 as ENHRY and CDR2 as SYGVKD. The CDR3 sequence is 13 residues long. Trimming cost V 8 bases and J 5 bases; bases outside gene matches: 8. The CDR3 sequence: CAIAAQGGTEAFF. The CDR3 DNA follows: TGTGCCATCGCGGCTCAGGGGGGGACTGAAGCTTTCTTT.

The chain has TRBV5-4 and TRBJ2-5, with 12 positions matching TRBD2. The CDR3 runs 15 residues. Trimming took 5 bases from V and 5 from J; bases not matched to a gene: 7. CDR1 SGHNT and CDR2 YYREEE come from the germline V gene (reference sequence). This chain's CDR3 is CASRELAGGWETQYF. The CDR3 coding sequence is TGTGCCAGCAGGGAACTAGCGGGGGGCTGGGAGACCCAGTACTTC.

This chain joins TRBV7-9 and TRBJ2-3, with D perhaps TRBD1 (6 bases). CDR3 size: 15 residues. Looked up from germline, CDR1 is SEHNR and CDR2 is FQNEAQ (reference sequence). Trimming left V 0 bases short and J 4 bases short, with 11 bases between. Here the CDR3 reads CASSLAGRGPDTQYF. CDR3 nucleotides: TGTGCCAGCAGCTTAGCGGGCAGGGGTCCAGATACGCAGTATTTT.

This clonotype was recorded at least ten times. The V and J genes are TRBV18 and TRBJ2-4; no clear D. Germline CDR1 is KGHSH and CDR2 is LQKENI. V was trimmed by 2 bases and J by 0 bases, leaving 11 bases between them. The CDR3 runs 16 residues. CDR3 amino acids: CASSPRAGLAKNIQYF. The CDR3 DNA reads TGTGCCAGCTCACCAAGGGCAGGCCTAGCCAAAAACATTCAGTACTTC.

This clonotype was counted many times. The chain employs TRBV5-5 and TRBJ2-3; the D gene is possibly TRBD2 (7 bases). The CDR3 is 14 amino acids. Germline loops: CDR1 SGHKS, CDR2 YYEKEE (reference sequence). V was clipped by 4 bases and J by 6 bases, with 15 bases between them. As DNA, the CDR3 is TGTGCCAGCAGCCCTGGGGGGGCGGGTGATACGCAGTATTTT. Amino acid sequence: CASSPGGAGDTQYF.

This clonotype was observed at least ten times. CDR3: CATSSRDGMNTGELFF. CDR3 nucleotide sequence: TGTGCCACCAGCAGTCGCGACGGAATGAACACCGGGGAGCTGTTTTTT. The chain is built from TRBV15 and TRBJ2-2; D is unresolved. The CDR3 spans 16 residues. Germline lookup yields CDR1 LNHNV and CDR2 YYDKDF (reference sequence). Trimming left V 3 bases short and J 1 base short, with 12 bases between.

This clonotype turned up a few times. The J gene is TRBJ2-7, the V gene TRBV4-1, with 9 positions matching TRBD1. The CDR3 is made up of 16 amino acids. The J segment lost 3 bases and the V segment lost 0 bases, leaving 6 bases of the junction unmatched. In germline, CDR1 is MGHRA, CDR2 YSYEKL. CDR3 sequence reads: CASSQDRDRDDYEQYF. DNA for the CDR3: TGCGCCAGCAGCCAAGACAGGGACAGGGATGACTACGAGCAGTACTTC.

This clonotype appeared many times. This chain joins TRBV29-1 and TRBJ1-4; a possible D gene is TRBD1 (5 bases). The CDR3 runs 15 residues. Germline CDR1 SQVTM, CDR2 ANQGSEA. The V and J ends lost 4 bases and 7 bases respectively, with 19 bases between them. The CDR3 nucleotides are TGCAGCGTTGTTGTCATTGGGCAGGGCCGTGAAAAACTGTTTTTT. This codes for CSVVVIGQGREKLFF.

This clonotype was detected ten times or more. The chain links TRBV27 to TRBJ1-6; TRBD1 is a possible D gene (5 bases). There are 15 residues in the CDR3. V gave up 2 bases and J gave up 10 bases, with 15 bases separating them. From germline, CDR1 is MNHEY and CDR2 SMNVEV (reference sequence). CDR3 nucleotide sequence: TGTGCCAGCAGTTTAACACAGGTCGGATTGTCACCCCTCCACTTT. Amino acid sequence: CASSLTQVGLSPLHF.

This clonotype was seen a few times. This chain uses TRBV6-5 with TRBJ1-4; D gene unclear. Germline values: CDR1 MNHEY, CDR2 SVGAGI. V was cut by 6 bases and J by 3 bases, with 5 bases left in between. CDR3 size: 12 residues. For the CDR3, the DNA is TGTGCCAGCAGGGGAGCTAATGAAAAACTGTTTTTT. This translates into CASRGANEKLFF.

Turning to this clonotype: This may stem from a read error, because a much larger clone lies one nucleotide away. The genes are TRBV28 and TRBJ1-2; D may be TRBD1 (5 bases). Looked up from germline, CDR1 is MDHEN and CDR2 is SYDVKM. The CDR3 totals 16 residues. The germline V and J ends were trimmed by 3 bases and 0 bases, with 14 bases remaining between them. This chain's CDR3 is CASSFFTGAANYGYTF. CDR3 sequence (DNA): TGTGCCAGCAGTTTCTTCACTGGGGCGGCTAACTATGGCTACACCTTC.

This clonotype was counted at least ten times. The J gene is TRBJ2-3, the V gene TRBV3-1; D ambiguous. This CDR3 is built from 12 residues. The V and J ends lost 3 bases and 5 bases respectively, with 6 bases between them. From germline, CDR1 is LGHDT and CDR2 YNNKEL (reference sequence). The CDR3 DNA sequence: TGTGCCAGCAGCCAGAGTCGAGATACGCAGTATTTT. This codes for CASSQSRDTQYF.

In its sample, this clonotype was seen a few times. V and J are TRBV10-1 and TRBJ2-3; 9 bases are a match to TRBD2. V trimming: 0 bases; J trimming: 5 bases; junction bases outside the gene matches: 6. Per the germline V gene, CDR1 is WNHNN and CDR2 is SYGVQD (reference sequence). This CDR3 comprises 16 residues. The CDR3 nucleotides are TGCGCCAGCAGTGAGTCCAGCGGGGGGACGAAAGATACGCAGTATTTT. Translating gives CASSESSGGTKDTQYF.

The chain recombines TRBV6-2 or TRBV6-3 with TRBJ2-1; D is uncertain. Looked up from germline, CDR1 is MNHEY and CDR2 is SVGEGT. V was shortened by 6 bases and J by 9 bases, with 12 bases between the two germline ends. The CDR3 spans 12 residues. The CDR3 bases are TGTGCCAGCAGAGACCCAAGCATTGAGCAGTTCTTC. This encodes CASRDPSIEQFF.

This clonotype was counted at least ten times. The J gene is TRBJ1-2, the V gene TRBV29-1; 7 nucleotides line up with TRBD1. V lost 3 bases to trimming and J lost 7 bases; unmatched junction nucleotides: 5. Germline CDR1 and CDR2: SQVTM and ANQGSEA. The CDR3 covers 12 residues. The chain's CDR3 is CSVESGGGGYTF. The DNA of the CDR3 is TGCAGCGTTGAGTCAGGGGGTGGTGGCTACACCTTC.

This clonotype was seen a few times. This chain connects TRBV28 to TRBJ2-7; 7 bases fit TRBD1. Germline V lookup: CDR1 MDHEN, CDR2 SYDVKM. Trimming took 5 bases from V and 3 from J; bases not matched to a gene: 7. The CDR3 consists of 14 residues. The CDR3 loop is CASSVTGANYEQYF. CDR3 bases: TGTGCCAGCAGTGTCACAGGGGCCAACTACGAGCAGTACTTC.

There are many counts of this clonotype. This chain uses TRBV20-1 with TRBJ2-5; 10 bases map to TRBD1. Germline loops: CDR1 DFQATT, CDR2 SNEGSKA (reference sequence). V gave up 6 bases and J gave up 10 bases; unmatched junction bases: 8. The CDR3 is made up of 12 amino acids. CDR3 coding DNA: TGCAGTGCCGAACTGGACAGGGGGGTCCAGTACTTC. Protein sequence: CSAELDRGVQYF.

This clonotype was seen ten or more times. V gene TRBV29-1 combines with J gene TRBJ2-7; a possible D gene is TRBD1 (6 bases). Germline values: CDR1 SQVTM, CDR2 ANQGSEA. Between the trimmed V and J ends, which lost 0 bases and 4 bases, there was a span of 7 bases. This CDR3 is built from 12 residues. CDR3 region: CSVEETGYEQYF. DNA for the CDR3: TGCAGCGTTGAAGAAACAGGGTACGAGCAGTACTTC.

The chain combines TRBV18 with TRBJ1-1; D possibly corresponds to TRBD1 (6 bases). The V and J ends lost 3 bases and 11 bases respectively, with 19 bases between them. This CDR3 contains 14 residues. The germline V gene encodes CDR1 KGHSH and CDR2 LQKENI. The CDR3 nucleotides are TGTGCCAGCTCACCGGAGATCACAGGGCAAGGGGCTTTCTTT. This encodes CASSPEITGQGAFF.